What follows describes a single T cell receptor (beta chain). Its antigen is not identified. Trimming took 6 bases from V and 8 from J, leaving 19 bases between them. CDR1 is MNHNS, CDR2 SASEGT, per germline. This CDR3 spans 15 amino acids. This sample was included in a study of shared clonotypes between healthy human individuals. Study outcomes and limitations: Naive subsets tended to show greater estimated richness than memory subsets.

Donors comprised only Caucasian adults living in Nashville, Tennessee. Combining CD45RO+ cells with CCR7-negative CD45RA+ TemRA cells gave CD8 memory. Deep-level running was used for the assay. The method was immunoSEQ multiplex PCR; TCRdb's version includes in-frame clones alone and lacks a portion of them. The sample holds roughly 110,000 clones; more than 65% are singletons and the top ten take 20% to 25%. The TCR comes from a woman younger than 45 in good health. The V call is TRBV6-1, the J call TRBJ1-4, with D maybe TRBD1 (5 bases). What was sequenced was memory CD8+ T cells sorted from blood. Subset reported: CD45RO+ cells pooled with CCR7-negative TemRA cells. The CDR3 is CASSDLGGTGEKLFF. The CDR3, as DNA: TGTGCCAGCAGCGACCTAGGAGGGACGGGAGAAAAACTGTTTTTT.